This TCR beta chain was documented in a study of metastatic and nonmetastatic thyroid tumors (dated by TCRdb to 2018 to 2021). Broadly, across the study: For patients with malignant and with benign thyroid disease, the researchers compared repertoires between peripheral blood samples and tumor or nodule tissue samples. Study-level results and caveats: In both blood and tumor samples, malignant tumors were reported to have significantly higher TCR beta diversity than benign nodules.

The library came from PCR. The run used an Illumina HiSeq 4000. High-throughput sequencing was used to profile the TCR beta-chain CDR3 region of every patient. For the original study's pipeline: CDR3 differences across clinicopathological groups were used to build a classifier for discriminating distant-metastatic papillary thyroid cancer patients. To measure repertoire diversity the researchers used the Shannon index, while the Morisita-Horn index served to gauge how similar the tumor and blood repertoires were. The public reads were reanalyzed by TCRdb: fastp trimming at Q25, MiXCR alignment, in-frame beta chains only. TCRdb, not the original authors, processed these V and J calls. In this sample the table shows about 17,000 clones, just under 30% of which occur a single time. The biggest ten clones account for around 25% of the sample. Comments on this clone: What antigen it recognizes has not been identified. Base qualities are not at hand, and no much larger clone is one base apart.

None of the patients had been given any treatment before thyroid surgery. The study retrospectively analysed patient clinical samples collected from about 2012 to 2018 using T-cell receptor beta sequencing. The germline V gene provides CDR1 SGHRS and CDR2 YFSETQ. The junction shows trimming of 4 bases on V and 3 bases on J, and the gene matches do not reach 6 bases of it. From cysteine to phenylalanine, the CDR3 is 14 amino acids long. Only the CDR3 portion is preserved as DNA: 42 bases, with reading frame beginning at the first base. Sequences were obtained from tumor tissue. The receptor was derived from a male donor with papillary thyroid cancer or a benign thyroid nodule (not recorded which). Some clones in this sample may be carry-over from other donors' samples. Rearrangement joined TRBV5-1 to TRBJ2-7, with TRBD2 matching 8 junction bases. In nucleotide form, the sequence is TGCGCCAGCAGCCCGGGGGGGCGGGACTACGAGCAGTACTTC. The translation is CASSPGGRDYEQYF.